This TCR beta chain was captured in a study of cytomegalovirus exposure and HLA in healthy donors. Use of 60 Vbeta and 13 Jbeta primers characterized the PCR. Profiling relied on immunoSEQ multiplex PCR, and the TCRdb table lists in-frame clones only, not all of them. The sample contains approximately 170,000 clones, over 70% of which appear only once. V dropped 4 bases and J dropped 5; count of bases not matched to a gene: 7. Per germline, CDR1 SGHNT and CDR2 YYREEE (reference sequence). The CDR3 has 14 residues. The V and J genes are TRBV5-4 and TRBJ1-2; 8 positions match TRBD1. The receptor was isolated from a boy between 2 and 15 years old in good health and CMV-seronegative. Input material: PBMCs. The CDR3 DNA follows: TGTGCCAGCAGCATAGGACAGGGAGGGTATGGCTACACCTTC. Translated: CASSIGQGGYGYTF.